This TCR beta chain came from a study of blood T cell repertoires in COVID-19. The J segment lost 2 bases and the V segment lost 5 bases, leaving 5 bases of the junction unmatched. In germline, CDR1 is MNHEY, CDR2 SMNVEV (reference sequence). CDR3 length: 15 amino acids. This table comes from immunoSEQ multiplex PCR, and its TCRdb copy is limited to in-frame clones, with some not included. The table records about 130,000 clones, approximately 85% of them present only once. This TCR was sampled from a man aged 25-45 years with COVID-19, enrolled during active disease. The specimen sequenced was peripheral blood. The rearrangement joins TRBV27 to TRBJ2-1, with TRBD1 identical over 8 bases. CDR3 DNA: TGTGCCAGCAGTACCGGACAGGGACCCTACAATGAGCAGTTCTTC. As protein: CASSTGQGPYNEQFF.